These 6 T cell receptor beta chains originate from one sample sequenced in a study of molecular identifiers for immune sequencing clone quantification. One entry per CDR3 protein results from TCRdb running MiXCR on the PCR reads. The repertoire holds around 480,000 distinct CDR3 sequences, with roughly 26% as singletons. Specimen: naive CD8+ T cells from blood, with Jurkat cell RNA spiked in. Noted subset: FACS-sorted CD8+CD4-CCR7+CD45RA+ naive T cells. The origin of the receptors is a human donor in good health. Some libraries in this study had Jurkat cell RNA spiked in.

The V call is TRBV29-1, the J call TRBJ2-3; 9 positions agree with TRBD2. The CDR3 consists of 16 residues. The V gene's germline CDR1 is SQVTM and CDR2 ANQGSEA. V lost 2 bases to trimming and J lost 3 bases; unmatched junction nucleotides: 9. CDR3 bases: TGCAGCGTTGAAAATCTGGGCGGGGGGGTTACAGATACGCAGTATTTT. Protein sequence: CSVENLGGGVTDTQYF.

This chain connects TRBV6-6 to TRBJ2-3, with a tentative D call TRBD1 (5 bases). Trimming stripped 8 bases from V and 2 bases from J, with 20 bases between. CDR3 size: 16 residues. CDR1 and CDR2 (germline): MNHNY, SVGAGI (reference sequence). CDR3 DNA sequence: TGTGCCAGCCTACTGTCAGGGCCGACCTACACAGATACGCAGTATTTT. This gives the protein CASLLSGPTYTDTQYF.

In its sample, this clonotype was seen once. The gene calls are TRBV7-8 and TRBJ2-7; 10 nucleotides align to TRBD2. CDR3 length: 13 amino acids. V was pared by 11 bases and J by 3 bases, with 7 bases of the junction left unmatched. Looked up from germline, CDR1 is SGHVS and CDR2 is FQNEAQ. The CDR3: CAAGERGGYEQYF. The CDR3 bases are TGTGCCGCAGGGGAGCGGGGGGGCTACGAGCAGTACTTC.

This clonotype was recorded many times. This chain links TRBV2 with TRBJ2-7; perhaps TRBD2 as D (5 bases). Germline V gene lookup returns CDR1 SNHLY and CDR2 FYNNEI. The V end lost 4 bases, the J end lost 7 bases, and 17 bases lay between the germline ends. The CDR3 has 14 amino acids. CDR3: CASSGAGLSGEQYF. The CDR3 nucleotides are TGTGCCAGCAGTGGCGCGGGCCTCTCCGGGGAGCAGTACTTC.

The chain employs TRBV25-1 and TRBJ1-1; D remains ambiguous. The V gene's germline CDR1 is MGHDK and CDR2 SYGVNS. The CDR3 has 11 amino acids. With 5 bases removed from V and 8 bases from J, the gap between germline ends came to 9 bases. CDR3 amino acids: CASSHGFEAFF. CDR3 nucleotides: TGTGCCAGCAGTCACGGCTTCGAAGCTTTCTTT.

This clonotype was seen a few times. CDR3 coding DNA: TGTGCCAGCAGCAGGACAGGGTTTGGCAATCAGCCCCAGCATTTT. Translating gives CASSRTGFGNQPQHF. The rearrangement links TRBV21-1 to TRBJ1-5; the table gives TRBD1 as D, unverified against the DNA. TRBV21-1 is given as a pseudogene. The CDR3 has 15 residues.